One sample yielded the 19 T cell receptor beta chains listed below, sequenced in a study of PD-1 and CTLA-4 blockade in melanoma (dated by TCRdb to the early 2020s). Libraries were prepared through the immunoSEQ multiplex PCR assay. The table was pulled from immuneACCESS by TCRdb, which kept in-frame rearrangements only. Such tables lose some clones; where checked, under half of the loss comes from unresolved V genes, and the rest has no known cause. The sample includes some 30,000 clones, with 88% observed a single time. The ten biggest clones cover around 6.7% of the sample. The material sequenced was CD8+ T cells from peripheral blood, taken from a patient given anti-PD-1 treatment. The receptor set was obtained from a human donor with melanoma.

The V and J genes are TRBV19 and TRBJ2-3, with 11 nucleotides matching TRBD2. After removal of 5 bases from V and 5 bases from J, the junction contained 6 bases not matched to a gene. The V gene's germline CDR1 is LNHDA and CDR2 SQIVND (reference sequence). CDR3 size: 15 residues. The CDR3 loop is CASSWVAGGIDTQYF. DNA of the CDR3: TGTGCCAGTAGTTGGGTAGCGGGGGGGATAGATACGCAGTATTTT.

The chain employs TRBV5-4 and TRBJ2-3, with a tentative D call TRBD1 (5 bases). CDR3 length equals 13 residues. V lost 5 bases to trimming and J lost 3 bases, with 10 bases between them. CDR1 SGHNT and CDR2 YYREEE come from the germline V gene (reference sequence). CDR3 sequence: CASSYQGTDTQYF. The CDR3 coding sequence is TGTGCCAGCAGTTACCAGGGAACAGATACGCAGTATTTT.

V gene TRBV6-1 combines with J gene TRBJ2-7, with D possibly TRBD1 on 6 matching bases. Germline V gene data show CDR1 as MNHNS and CDR2 as SASEGT. The germline V and J ends were trimmed by 0 bases and 5 bases, with 11 bases remaining between them. This CDR3 spans 14 amino acids. The CDR3 loop is CASSEARGTDEQYF. The CDR3 bases are TGTGCCAGCAGTGAAGCCAGGGGTACGGACGAGCAGTACTTC.

The rearrangement joins TRBV6-2 or TRBV6-3 to TRBJ1-2, with a possible D match to TRBD1 (6 bases). The CDR3 has 13 amino acids. V lost 8 bases and J lost 6, with 16 bases in between. Germline values: CDR1 MNHEY, CDR2 SVGEGT. The CDR3 nucleotides read TGTGCCAGCGGTTCTTTTTCAGGGGATGGCTACACCTTC. Residues: CASGSFSGDGYTF.

V usage is TRBV6-7 and J usage is TRBJ1-1, with a weak D call TRBD1 (6 bases). TRBV6-7 is identified as an open reading frame with a role that is uncertain. The CDR3 loop spans 18 amino acids. Trimming removed 0 bases from V and 0 bases from J, with 17 bases in between. CDR3 nucleotide sequence: TGTGCCAGCAGTTACTCGTTCACCCACGGGGGGCTGAACACTGAAGCTTTCTTT. Translated: CASSYSFTHGGLNTEAFF.

The chain joins TRBV7-8 to TRBJ1-2; 9 nucleotides line up with TRBD1. V shed 5 bases and J 1 base; nucleotides not matched to a gene: 5. Germline V gives CDR1 SGHVS, CDR2 FQNEAQ. The CDR3 is 15 amino acids. CDR3 in DNA: TGTGCCAGCAGCCCGCGACAGGGGGATAACTATGGCTACACCTTC. Translated, it gives CASSPRQGDNYGYTF.

The chain is built from TRBV5-1 and TRBJ2-2; 14 nucleotides agree with TRBD2. The junction had 3 bases not matched to a gene; V was cut back by 1 base and J by 1 base. Germline CDR1 SGHRS, CDR2 YFSETQ. The CDR3 runs to 18 residues. Written as DNA, the CDR3 is TGCGCCAGCAGCTTGACGGGGACTAGCGGGGGGAACACCGGGGAGCTGTTTTTT. Protein product: CASSLTGTSGGNTGELFF. The variable domain in full, completed from reference TRBV5-1 and TRBJ2-2, reads KAGVTQTPRYLIKTRGQQVTLSCSPISGHRSVSWYQQTPGQGLQFLFEYFSETQRNKGNFPGRFSGRQFSNSRSEMNVSTLELGDSALYLCASSLTGTSGGNTGELFFGEGSRLTVL.

The J gene is TRBJ1-5, the V gene TRBV2, with D tentatively TRBD1 (5 bases). V lost 7 bases to trimming and J lost 4 bases, with 11 bases between them. Germline lookup yields CDR1 SNHLY and CDR2 FYNNEI. The CDR3 consists of 13 residues. The CDR3 region is CASNTGLNQPQHF. The CDR3 DNA follows: TGTGCCAGCAATACAGGCCTGAATCAGCCCCAGCATTTT. The full variable domain, its missing parts supplied by reference TRBV2 and TRBJ1-5, is EPEVTQTPSHQVTQMGQEVILRCVPISNHLYFYWYRQILGQKVEFLVSFYNNEISEKSEIFDDQFSVERPDGSNFTLKIRSTKLEDSAMYFCASNTGLNQPQHFGDGTRLSIL.

CDR3 coding DNA: TGTGCCAGCAGTTACTCCGAGGCAGGGTCGTGGACTGAAGCTTTCTTT. Its protein is CASSYSEAGSWTEAFF. V is TRBV6-5 and J is TRBJ1-1; D may be TRBD1 (5 bases). The CDR3 runs to 16 residues. Trimming stripped 0 bases from V and 5 bases from J, with 16 bases between. Germline CDR1 reads MNHEY; CDR2 reads SVGAGI.

This chain links TRBV6-2 or TRBV6-3 with TRBJ1-1; D not resolved. V was pared by 2 bases and J by 2 bases, with 6 bases between. The germline V gene has CDR1 MNHEY and CDR2 SVGEGT. The CDR3 length is 13 residues. The CDR3 nucleotides are TGTGCCAGCAGTTACAGGGCCAACACTGAAGCTTTCTTT. It encodes CASSYRANTEAFF.

This clone has only a few counts. The rearrangement links TRBV27 to TRBJ1-2, with 7 bases aligning to TRBD1. Trimming took 5 bases from V and 4 from J; bases not matched to a gene: 10. This CDR3 is 15 amino acids long. Looked up from germline, CDR1 is MNHEY and CDR2 is SMNVEV (reference sequence). CDR3 loop: CASSPRQGSSYGYTF. CDR3 sequence (DNA): TGTGCCAGCAGTCCTCGACAGGGATCATCCTATGGCTACACCTTC.

V usage is TRBV13 and J usage is TRBJ2-7, with D possibly TRBD2 on 5 matching bases. V lost 3 bases to trimming and J lost 4 bases, with 7 bases between them. The germline V gene has CDR1 PRHDT and CDR2 FYEKMQ (reference sequence). There are 12 residues in the CDR3. The CDR3 bases are TGTGCCAGCAGCTTCGAGGGTTACGAGCAGTACTTC. It yields the protein CASSFEGYEQYF.

V is TRBV7-3 and J is TRBJ2-3, with 7 positions matching TRBD2. The CDR3 contains 13 residues. The germline V gene has CDR1 SGHTA and CDR2 FQGTGA. V was clipped by 5 bases and J by 6 bases; unmatched bases: 5. The DNA of the CDR3 is TGTGCCAGCAGCCGACTCGGGGGGGATACGCAGTATTTT. Its translation is CASSRLGGDTQYF.

V and J are TRBV11-2 and TRBJ2-7; possible D gene TRBD2, 5 bases. Trimming left V 4 bases short and J 5 bases short, with 12 bases between. The CDR3 spans 13 residues. CDR1 is SGHAT and CDR2 is FQNNGV in the germline V gene. CDR3 in amino acids: CASSWVLGHEQYF. The CDR3 nucleotides are TGTGCCAGCAGCTGGGTACTAGGGCACGAGCAGTACTTC.

This chain links TRBV4-3 with TRBJ2-7; 8 bases are a match to TRBD1. The CDR3 contains 15 residues. Germline loops: CDR1 LGHNA, CDR2 YSLEER. J lost 2 bases, V lost 1 base, and 4 bases had no gene match. DNA for the CDR3: TGCGCCAGCAGCCAAGTCCCGGGACAGGCCTACGAGCAGTACTTC. Its translation is CASSQVPGQAYEQYF.

J is TRBJ1-1 and V is TRBV2; TRBD1 matches at 10 bases. V trimming: 5 bases; J trimming: 4 bases; junction bases outside the gene matches: 7. The CDR3 has 15 residues. Germline V gene sequence: CDR1 SNHLY, CDR2 FYNNEI. CDR3: CASSRQGAQGTEAFF. The CDR3 DNA is TGTGCCAGCAGTCGACAGGGGGCGCAAGGCACTGAAGCTTTCTTT.

The chain combines TRBV5-1 with TRBJ1-5, with D maybe TRBD1 (6 bases). V was cut by 0 bases and J by 2 bases, with 6 bases left in between. The CDR3 spans 14 residues. Germline V CDR1 and CDR2: SGHRS, YFSETQ. The CDR3 DNA follows: TGCGCCAGCAGCTTGGAGGGGGGCAATCAGCCCCAGCATTTT. Amino acid sequence: CASSLEGGNQPQHF.

Only one count was recorded for this clone. The V gene is TRBV4-1, the J gene TRBJ2-1; D not resolved. The V gene's germline CDR1 is MGHRA and CDR2 YSYEKL. Trimming shortened V by 5 bases and J by 4 bases, and 15 bases separated the two germline ends. The CDR3 extends over 15 amino acids. This CDR3 reads CASSYRLGPYNEQFF. In DNA, the CDR3 is TGCGCCAGCAGCTACCGCCTGGGCCCATACAATGAGCAGTTCTTC.

This clone appeared a few times. V and J are TRBV5-6 and TRBJ1-2, with 7 nucleotides matching TRBD1. Per the germline V gene, CDR1 is SGHDT and CDR2 is YYEEEE. The trim removed 0 bases at V and 6 bases at J, leaving 5 bases unmatched. This CDR3 spans 14 amino acids. CDR3 DNA: TGTGCCAGCAGCTTGGGCAGGGGGTTGGATGGCTACACCTTC. Its translation is CASSLGRGLDGYTF.